A single T cell receptor (beta chain) is shown here with its context. Germline V gene lookup returns CDR1 SGHRS and CDR2 YFSETQ. The CDR3 totals 15 residues. Researchers used template switching to add UMIs featuring a 6-nucleotide sample barcode. After re-calling the 5' RACE reads, TCRdb lists one entry per CDR3 protein, DNA absent. This sample contains about 210,000 distinct CDR3 sequences. This record comes from a study of monozygotic twins with inflammatory bowel disease. What was sequenced was blood. This clonotype was obtained from a human donor with ulcerative colitis or Crohn's disease, or a healthy co-twin of an affected twin (not recorded which). The V gene is TRBV5-1, the J gene TRBJ1-1; the D gene TCRdb calls, TRBD1, cannot be checked with no DNA. CDR3 protein: CASSLTPTGNTEAFF.